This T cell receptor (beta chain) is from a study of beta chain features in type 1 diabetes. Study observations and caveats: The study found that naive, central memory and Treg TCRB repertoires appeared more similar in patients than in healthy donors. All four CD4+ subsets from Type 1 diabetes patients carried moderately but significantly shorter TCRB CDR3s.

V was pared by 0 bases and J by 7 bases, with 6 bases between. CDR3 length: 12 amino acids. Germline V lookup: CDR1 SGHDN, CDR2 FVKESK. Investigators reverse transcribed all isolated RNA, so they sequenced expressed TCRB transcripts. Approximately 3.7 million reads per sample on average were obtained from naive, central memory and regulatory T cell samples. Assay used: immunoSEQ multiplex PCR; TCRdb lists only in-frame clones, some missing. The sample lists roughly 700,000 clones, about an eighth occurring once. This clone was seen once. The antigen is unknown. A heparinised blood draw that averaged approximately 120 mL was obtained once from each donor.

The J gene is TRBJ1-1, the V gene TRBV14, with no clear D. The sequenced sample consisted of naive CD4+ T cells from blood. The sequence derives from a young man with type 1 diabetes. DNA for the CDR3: TGTGCCAGCAGCCAAGATCAGATTGAAGCTTTCTTT. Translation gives CASSQDQIEAFF.